This TCR beta chain was recovered during a study of radiotherapy plus CTLA-4 blockade in lung cancer. Study in general: Objective responses were seen in over 15% of patients, disease control in approximately 30%.

Using immunoSEQ multiplex PCR, the repertoire was profiled, and TCRdb retains in-frame clones only, with some absent. Altogether 35,000 to 45,000 clones are present, approximately 80% being singletons, with the ten largest covering roughly 2.6%. Germline CDR1 SGHVS, CDR2 FQNEAQ. The CDR3 length is 14 residues. V was cut by 2 bases and J by 7 bases, with 14 bases left in between. Focal radiation plus CTLA-4 blockade with ipilimumab was given to patients with chemo-refractory metastatic non-small-cell lung cancer. Findings and caveats of the study: Radiotherapy plus ipilimumab was followed by expansion in blood of tumor-derived TCR clones. Interferon-beta and early blood T cell clone dynamics reportedly predicted response best.

Worth noting for this clone: Its antigen remains unknown.

The chain carries TRBV7-8 and TRBJ1-2; D is ambiguous. The specimen was peripheral blood, collected from a patient treated with radiotherapy plus ipilimumab. The sequence was obtained from a human donor with non-small cell lung cancer whose response to radiotherapy plus ipilimumab could not be evaluated. The CDR3 protein is CASSLIATDLGYTF. The CDR3 nucleotides read TGTGCCAGCAGCTTAATTGCTACAGATCTTGGCTACACCTTC.